A selection of T cell receptor beta chains follows, all from one sample in a study of T cells in localized non-small cell lung cancer. Libraries were prepared by immunoSEQ multiplex PCR; TCRdb keeps only in-frame clonotypes and omits some of them. Of approximately 1,300 clones in the sample, around a third are singletons; the top ten hold approximately 13%. The starting material was lung tumor tissue, obtained before any cancer treatment. These receptors all come from an older male donor with stage II squamous cell lung carcinoma. Each CDR3 is given with its conserved first and last residue. D genes are given only for firm matches. Some rows have no size entry. The others give once, few or many, or a class for an expanded clone.

d_gene: NA
v_gene: TRBV29-1
abundance: few
j_gene: TRBJ1-2
CDR3aa: CSVEERALYGYTF
CDR3nt: TGCAGCGTTGAAGAAAGGGCGCTCTATGGCTACACCTTC

d_gene: NA
v_gene: TRBV12-5
abundance: NA
j_gene: TRBJ1-1
CDR3aa: CASGFERNTEAFF
CDR3nt: TGTGCTAGTGGCTTCGAACGGAACACTGAAGCTTTCTTT

d_gene: NA
v_gene: TRBV18
abundance: NA
j_gene: TRBJ1-1
CDR3aa: CASSPYQTGFNTEAFF
CDR3nt: TGTGCCAGCTCACCCTATCAGACAGGTTTTAACACTGAAGCTTTCTTT

d_gene: NA
v_gene: TRBV10-1
abundance: NA
j_gene: TRBJ1-1
CDR3aa: CASSDTVDTEAFF
CDR3nt: TGCGCCAGCAGTGATACGGTGGACACTGAAGCTTTCTTT

d_gene: TRBD1
v_gene: TRBV18
abundance: NA
j_gene: TRBJ2-7
CDR3aa: CASSPTPGQDSEQYF
CDR3nt: TGTGCCAGCTCACCCACTCCGGGACAGGACTCCGAGCAGTACTTC

d_gene: TRBD2
v_gene: TRBV6-7
abundance: NA
j_gene: TRBJ2-2
CDR3aa: CASNRLGSGRDTGELFF
CDR3nt: TGTGCCAGCAACCGGTTAGGAAGCGGGAGGGATACCGGGGAGCTATTTTTT

d_gene: TRBD1
v_gene: TRBV5-1
abundance: NA
j_gene: TRBJ2-1
CDR3aa: CASRLGGDSYNEQFF
CDR3nt: TGCGCCAGCAGACTAGGGGGCGACTCCTACAATGAGCAGTTCTTC

d_gene: NA
v_gene: TRBV11-3
abundance: few
j_gene: TRBJ1-4
CDR3aa: CASRERTRLNEKLFF
CDR3nt: TGTGCCAGCAGAGAGAGGACAAGGCTTAATGAAAAACTGTTTTTT

d_gene: TRBD2
v_gene: TRBV9
abundance: few
j_gene: TRBJ2-1
CDR3aa: CASSPTSGRALKYNEQFF
CDR3nt: TGTGCCAGCAGCCCTACTAGCGGGAGGGCCCTAAAGTACAATGAGCAGTTCTTC

d_gene: TRBD2
v_gene: TRBV25-1
abundance: few
j_gene: TRBJ2-3
CDR3aa: CASGLGAGDTDTQYF
CDR3nt: TGTGCCAGCGGCCTAGGGGCGGGGGACACAGATACGCAGTATTTT

d_gene: TRBD1
v_gene: TRBV18
abundance: once
j_gene: TRBJ1-1
CDR3aa: CASSPDRGQGPFF
CDR3nt: TGTGCCAGCTCACCCGATAGGGGACAGGGCCCTTTCTTT

d_gene: NA
v_gene: TRBV15
abundance: few
j_gene: TRBJ1-1
CDR3aa: CATSRTRGNTEAFF
CDR3nt: TGTGCCACCAGCAGAACCCGGGGCAACACTGAAGCTTTCTTT

d_gene: NA
v_gene: TRBV6-8
abundance: NA
j_gene: TRBJ1-6
CDR3aa: CASKGSSYNSPLHF
CDR3nt: TGTGCCAGCAAGGGCAGCTCCTATAATTCACCCCTCCACTTT

d_gene: NA
v_gene: TRBV11-3
abundance: few
j_gene: TRBJ1-3
CDR3aa: CASSWALQGYSGNTIYF
CDR3nt: TGTGCCAGCAGCTGGGCCTTACAGGGTTACTCTGGAAACACCATATATTTT

d_gene: TRBD1
v_gene: TRBV11-3
abundance: few
j_gene: TRBJ1-4
CDR3aa: CASSLRAGGEKLFF
CDR3nt: TGTGCCAGCAGCTTAAGGGCAGGGGGGGAAAAACTGTTTTTT

d_gene: NA
v_gene: TRBV1
abundance: few
j_gene: TRBJ1-5
CDR3aa: CASSPRQTDFQPQHF
CDR3nt: TGCGCCAGCAGCCCCCGACAGACCGACTTTCAGCCCCAGCATTTT

d_gene: NA
v_gene: TRBV6-8
abundance: few
j_gene: TRBJ1-5
CDR3aa: CASSPPGAEFNQPQHF
CDR3nt: TGTGCCAGCAGTCCACCCGGGGCAGAGTTCAATCAGCCCCAGCATTTT

d_gene: TRBD2
v_gene: TRBV15
abundance: NA
j_gene: TRBJ2-3
CDR3aa: CATSRDSGLAAQYF
CDR3nt: TGTGCCACCAGCAGAGATTCTGGACTAGCAGCGCAGTATTTT

d_gene: NA
v_gene: TRBV6-8
abundance: NA
j_gene: TRBJ1-1
CDR3aa: CASSYSGGINTEAFF
CDR3nt: TGTGCCAGCAGTTACTCGGGGGGCATCAACACTGAAGCTTTCTTT

d_gene: NA
v_gene: TRBV6-8
abundance: few
j_gene: TRBJ2-2
CDR3aa: CASSYSTIMSPGELFF
CDR3nt: TGTGCCAGCAGTTACTCGACTATCATGTCACCCGGGGAGCTGTTTTTT

d_gene: NA
v_gene: TRBV10-2
abundance: NA
j_gene: TRBJ2-5
CDR3aa: CASSDGGKETQYF
CDR3nt: TGCGCCAGCAGTGATGGGGGGAAAGAGACCCAGTACTTC

d_gene: TRBD2
v_gene: TRBV11-3
abundance: few
j_gene: TRBJ2-7
CDR3aa: CASSLTSGRSSYEQYF
CDR3nt: TGTGCCAGCAGCTTAACTAGCGGGAGAAGCTCCTACGAGCAGTACTTC

d_gene: NA
v_gene: TRBV18
abundance: NA
j_gene: TRBJ1-1
CDR3aa: CASSPTGYYNTEAFF
CDR3nt: TGTGCCAGCTCACCAACAGGGTATTATAACACTGAAGCTTTCTTT

d_gene: NA
v_gene: TRBV5-1
abundance: few
j_gene: TRBJ2-3
CDR3aa: CASSPPTISTDTQYF
CDR3nt: TGCGCCAGCAGCCCCCCGACAATTAGCACAGATACGCAGTATTTT